This T cell receptor (beta chain) comes out of a study of memory CD4+ T cells and cytomegalovirus serostatus. Study-wide results and limits: Of under 200 reported CMV TCRbeta sequences, some 67 were found in memory CD4+ repertoires.

The length of the CDR3 is 13 residues. V was shortened by 7 bases and J by 4 bases, with 14 bases between the two germline ends. CDR1 and CDR2 from the germline V gene are SQVTM and ANQGSEA. Single viable CD3+CD4+CD8-CD45RO+ cells were sorted as the memory CD4+ T cells. With respect to this clone: Its specificity is unknown.

Methods used by the authors: After removing out-of-frame reads, around 2,000,000 distinct TCRbeta sequences remained. TCRdb's table, derived via immunoSEQ multiplex PCR, lists solely in-frame clones and lacks some. V, J and clone size are taken as reported in that table, and D and trimming were inferred from the DNA itself. The sample lists about 56,000 clones, about 80% occurring once. The chain combines TRBV29-1 with TRBJ1-5, with a possible D match to TRBD1 (5 bases). The sequenced material came from memory CD4+ T cells from blood. The sequence derives from an adult in good health and CMV-seropositive. Here the CDR3 reads CSAGNGGNQPQHF. The DNA for the CDR3 is TGCAGCGCTGGTAACGGGGGTAATCAGCCCCAGCATTTT.